This T cell receptor beta chain was observed in a study of blood T cell repertoires in COVID-19 (dated by TCRdb to the early 2020s). Background on the whole study: Samples covering the acute and convalescent phases of COVID-19 were provided by collaborators in the United States, Italy and Spain. The material from the prospective study consisted of cDNA or gDNA derived from T cells, B-cell-depleted T cells, or PBMCs. The dataset comprised deeply sampled blood TCRbeta repertoires from subjects exposed to, actively infected with, or recovered from COVID-19. The repertoires were released in a freely available public database intended as a resource for research on the immune response to SARS-CoV-2. Samples came from the ongoing ImmuneRACE study (first 160 participants) plus 1,254 subjects from 6 global collaborators. A de-identified subject ID, COVID-19 status, age in years and sex were almost always included in the sample metadata. HLA class I and class II types, where available, came from metadata supplied by the sample provider rather than from assay-based typing.

The collaborating institutions used their own protocols to collect whole blood in K2EDTA tubes. For TCRbeta analysis, collaborator samples were shipped as frozen whole blood, as isolated PBMCs, or as DNA extracted from either sample type. A word on this clone: Its antigen is still unknown. No clone much larger than this one lies a single base away; base qualities are absent.

The immunoSEQ Assay, a bias-controlled multiplex PCR, was used to amplify TCRbeta CDR3 regions from genomic DNA. Processing in the source paper ran as follows. Within the assay, amplification of reference gene primers was used to estimate how many nucleated cells each sample contained. Sequence reads were collapsed and filtered to measure the absolute abundance of every unique TCRbeta CDR3 rearrangement. For each sample, productive Simpson clonality was calculated by taking the square root of Simpson's diversity index across productive rearrangements. As stored in TCRdb, this immuneACCESS dataset retains in-frame rearrangements with V and J assigned. A fraction of the clones does not appear; measured against another copy, unresolved V genes explain less than half of the discrepancy, and the remainder lacks a known reason. Clone size and the V and J calls come from that table; the DNA yielded D and trimming. This sample gives 200,000 to 250,000 clones in total; approximately 78% of them show up just once. The top ten hold over 9.5% of the sample.

The investigation overall reported the following: How much clinical and demographic metadata was included differed by source and by participant, and the metadata was provided uncurated.

The clonotype comes from a woman of 80 years or more with acute or convalescent COVID-19. Sequenced sample: peripheral blood.

The CDR3 sequence is CASSQEQWNSPLHF. The nucleotide sequence is TGTGCCAGCAGCCAAGAACAGTGGAATTCACCCCTCCACTTT. This sequence uses TRBV3-1 (or the pseudogene TRBV3-2) and TRBJ1-6, with the D gene call left open. V is clipped by 0 bases and J by 7 bases, and the sequence between their germline boundaries is 7 bases long. The germline V gene (reference sequence) specifies LGHDT as CDR1 and YNNKEL as CDR2. Measured from the cysteine to the phenylalanine, the CDR3 is 14 residues long. Just the 42-base CDR3 DNA is kept, in frame starting at base 1.